This T cell receptor beta chain appears in the sequencing data of a study of regulatory T cells in long-lasting Graves disease. V shed 6 bases and J shed 7 bases, with 13 bases lying between them. Germline V CDR1 and CDR2: MDHEN, SYDVKM. This CDR3 comprises 14 residues. This clonotype showed up many times. Time point reported: persistent/refractory GD, antithyroid drugs over 5 years with positive TRAb. PBMC-derived RNA was used for the TCR library. Arm-PCR of CDR3 regions and iRepertoire HTBI primers were the basis on which TCR beta libraries were built. TCRdb reanalysed the multiplex PCR reads using MiXCR and keeps one entry per CDR3 protein. The table includes about 660,000 distinct CDR3 sequences, 25% to 35% detected once.

The chain carries TRBV28 and TRBJ1-6; D unresolved. This sequence originates from a female donor with Graves disease. The sample in question was peripheral blood mononuclear cells (PBMCs), obtained when the disease was refractory, from a patient treated with antithyroid drugs. The CDR3, as DNA: TGTGCCAGCAGGGCCTACACTCAGAATTCACCCCTCCACTTT. Amino acids: CASRAYTQNSPLHF.